What follows are 32 T cell receptor beta chains derived from one specimen sequenced in a study of blood T cell repertoires in COVID-19. Generated by immunoSEQ multiplex PCR, the TCRdb table keeps only in-frame clones and is missing some. The data show 250,000 to 300,000 clones, 75% to 90% seen once. The sequencing input was peripheral blood. The receptors were gathered from a middle-aged man with acute or convalescent COVID-19.

This chain connects TRBV6-4 to TRBJ1-6, with TRBD1 as a possible D gene (6 bases). The length of the CDR3 is 14 residues. With 3 bases removed from V and 9 bases from J, the gap between germline ends came to 12 bases. Germline lookup yields CDR1 MRHNA and CDR2 SNTAGT. CDR3 loop: CASSDQGTGSPLHF. The CDR3 DNA sequence: TGTGCCAGCAGTGATCAGGGGACGGGTTCACCCCTCCACTTT.

J is TRBJ1-3 and V is TRBV10-1; D remains unclear. The CDR3 sequence is 14 residues long. From germline, CDR1 is WNHNN and CDR2 SYGVQD (reference sequence). V lost 8 bases to trimming and J lost 9 bases, with 20 bases between them. The CDR3 is CASYREGSPGTIYF. CDR3 DNA sequence: TGCGCCAGCTATAGAGAAGGGAGTCCGGGCACCATATATTTT.

This chain joins TRBV18 and TRBJ1-5, with TRBD1 matching over 8 bases. Germline V gene data show CDR1 as KGHSH and CDR2 as LQKENI. This CDR3 has 15 residues. V shed 3 bases, J shed 1 base, and the junction held 2 bases outside the gene matches. As DNA, the CDR3 is TGTGCCAGCTCACCGGGACAGGTCAGCAATCAGCCCCAGCATTTT. Its protein product is CASSPGQVSNQPQHF.

The J gene is TRBJ2-3, the V gene TRBV2; TRBD1 might be the D (5 bases). Germline V gene sequence: CDR1 SNHLY, CDR2 FYNNEI. CDR3 length: 14 residues. The V end lost 7 bases, the J end lost 3 bases, and 14 bases lay between the germline ends. The CDR3 region is CASTAGARTDTQYF. Written as DNA, the CDR3 is TGTGCCAGCACGGCTGGGGCTAGAACAGATACGCAGTATTTT.

This sequence joins TRBV5-1 and TRBJ1-5; 12 bases are a match to TRBD1. Germline V gene data show CDR1 as SGHRS and CDR2 as YFSETQ. The J segment lost 7 bases and the V segment lost 8 bases, leaving 13 bases of the junction unmatched. The CDR3 consists of 16 residues. DNA of the CDR3: TGCGCCAGTCGGGGAGGGACAGGGGGCGCGGGCCAGCCCCAGCATTTT. It specifies CASRGGTGGAGQPQHF.

The chain employs TRBV19 and TRBJ2-1; TRBD2 might be the D (5 bases). CDR1 and CDR2 (germline): LNHDA, SQIVND (reference sequence). Deletions cut 3 bases from V and 6 bases from J, with 12 bases between. The CDR3 is made up of 14 amino acids. This CDR3 reads CASSMGSGFNEQFF. DNA of the CDR3: TGTGCCAGTAGTATGGGGTCGGGGTTCAATGAGCAGTTCTTC. The full variable domain, rest sourced from reference TRBV19 and TRBJ2-1, is DGGITQSPKYLFRKEGQNVTLSCEQNLNHDAMYWYRQDPGQGLRLIYYSQIVNDFQKGDIAEGYSVSREKKESFPLTVTSAQKNPTAFYLCASSMGSGFNEQFFGPGTRLTVL.

V is TRBV2 and J is TRBJ1-1; D gene unclear. CDR3 length: 12 residues. V gave up 7 bases and J gave up 5 bases, with 11 bases separating them. Germline lookup yields CDR1 SNHLY and CDR2 FYNNEI. The CDR3 spells CASIEGVTEAFF. CDR3 coding DNA: TGTGCCAGCATAGAGGGAGTTACTGAAGCTTTCTTT.

This clone was recorded only once. V is TRBV24-1 and J is TRBJ2-1, with a weak D call TRBD1 (6 bases). The CDR3 is made up of 14 amino acids. Trimming stripped 6 bases from V and 8 bases from J, with 16 bases between. In germline, CDR1 is KGHDR, CDR2 SFDVKD. DNA for the CDR3: TGTGCCACCAGTACCACAGGGAAGGCCCATGAGCAGTTCTTC. Protein sequence: CATSTTGKAHEQFF.

A word on this clone: The same CDR3 can be traced to other DNA sequences in this sample. V gene TRBV30 combines with J gene TRBJ2-7; D is perhaps TRBD1 or TRBD2 (5 bases each). Germline lookup yields CDR1 GTSNPN and CDR2 SVGIG (reference sequence). The CDR3 has 13 amino acids. For the CDR3, the DNA is TGTGCTTGGGGGAGAGGACTGTCGTACGAGCAGTACTTC. Its protein is CAWGRGLSYEQYF.

This chain links TRBV4-2 with TRBJ2-1; TRBD2 agrees at 10 bases. Per the germline V gene, CDR1 is LGHNA and CDR2 is YNFKEQ. The CDR3 runs to 15 residues. J lost 6 bases, V lost 4 bases, and 6 bases had no gene match. In DNA, the CDR3 is TGTGCCAGCAGCCCCGGGAGCGGGGGGGCCAATGAGCAGTTCTTC. It specifies CASSPGSGGANEQFF.

The V call is TRBV12-3 or TRBV12-4, the J call TRBJ1-6; TRBD1 matches at 7 bases. This CDR3 comprises 13 residues. J lost 10 bases, V lost 5 bases, and 5 bases had no gene match. CDR3 DNA: TGTGCCAGCAGTCCCGGGACAGAATCACCCCTCCACTTT. Protein: CASSPGTESPLHF.

The chain has TRBV6-5 and TRBJ1-5; D possibly corresponds to TRBD1 (6 bases). This CDR3 spans 14 amino acids. From germline, CDR1 is MNHEY and CDR2 SVGAGI. The V and J ends lost 6 bases and 1 base respectively, with 10 bases between them. The CDR3 sequence: CASRNRASNQPQHF. CDR3 DNA sequence: TGTGCCAGCAGGAACAGGGCAAGCAATCAGCCCCAGCATTTT.

The chain carries TRBV27 and TRBJ2-6; 7 nucleotides match TRBD1. The CDR3 runs to 17 residues. With 5 bases clipped from V and 0 bases from J, the junction kept 7 bases outside the gene matches. Looked up from germline, CDR1 is MNHEY and CDR2 is SMNVEV (reference sequence). The CDR3 nucleotides read TGTGCCAGCAGTCCCGGGACAGCCCTCTCTGGGGCCAACGTCCTGACTTTC. As protein: CASSPGTALSGANVLTF.

The chain employs TRBV5-1 and TRBJ1-3, with TRBD1 as a possible D gene (5 bases). The V and J ends lost 1 base and 7 bases respectively, with 15 bases between them. This CDR3 is built from 15 residues. The germline V gene has CDR1 SGHRS and CDR2 YFSETQ. The CDR3 bases are TGCGCCAGCAGCTTGTCCAACGCAGGGTTGAACACCATATATTTT. It encodes CASSLSNAGLNTIYF.

The rearrangement links TRBV2 to TRBJ1-1; 7 bases line up with TRBD1. The CDR3 is made up of 14 amino acids. V dropped 6 bases and J dropped 4; count of bases not matched to a gene: 8. Germline loops: CDR1 SNHLY, CDR2 FYNNEI. In nucleotides, the CDR3 is TGTGCCAGCAGCCGCGAAACAGGGGTCACTGAAGCTTTCTTT. As protein: CASSRETGVTEAFF. The whole variable domain, filled in from reference TRBV2 and TRBJ1-1, reads EPEVTQTPSHQVTQMGQEVILRCVPISNHLYFYWYRQILGQKVEFLVSFYNNEISEKSEIFDDQFSVERPDGSNFTLKIRSTKLEDSAMYFCASSRETGVTEAFFGQGTRLTVV.

The chain has TRBV3-1 (or the pseudogene TRBV3-2) and TRBJ1-2; TRBD1 aligns across 9 bases. CDR1 is LGHDT and CDR2 is YNNKEL in the germline V gene (reference sequence). Germline trimming cut 2 bases from V and 6 bases from J; bases unmatched to any gene: 10. The CDR3 consists of 16 residues. CDR3 coding DNA: TGTGCCAGCAGCCAAAATTTGGACAGGGGAGCAGATGGCTACACCTTC. This gives the protein CASSQNLDRGADGYTF.

This CDR3 is CATQLNRDRPSGANVLTF. The CDR3 nucleotides read TGTGCCACCCAATTAAACCGGGACAGACCTTCTGGGGCCAACGTCCTGACTTTC. This chain connects TRBV10-3 to TRBJ2-6; 7 bases fit TRBD1. This CDR3 comprises 18 residues. Trimming cost V 10 bases and J 1 base; bases outside gene matches: 16. Germline assignment: CDR1 ENHRY and CDR2 SYGVKD.

J is TRBJ2-7 and V is TRBV2; 7 bases agree with TRBD1. The germline V gene has CDR1 SNHLY and CDR2 FYNNEI. The CDR3 is made up of 12 amino acids. Germline trimming cut 6 bases from V and 7 bases from J; bases unmatched to any gene: 6. For the CDR3, the DNA is TGTGCCAGCAGCCTAGACAGGGTTGAGCAGTACTTC. It encodes CASSLDRVEQYF.

The chain joins TRBV5-1 to TRBJ2-5; D is possibly TRBD2 (6 bases). The CDR3 is made up of 14 amino acids. The V end lost 4 bases, the J end lost 5 bases, and 15 bases lay between the germline ends. The germline gives CDR1 SGHRS, CDR2 YFSETQ. The CDR3 region is CASSPWGEGETQYF. DNA of the CDR3: TGCGCCAGCAGCCCGTGGGGGGAAGGGGAGACCCAGTACTTC. Full variable domain (rest looked up from reference TRBV5-1 and TRBJ2-5): KAGVTQTPRYLIKTRGQQVTLSCSPISGHRSVSWYQQTPGQGLQFLFEYFSETQRNKGNFPGRFSGRQFSNSRSEMNVSTLELGDSALYLCASSPWGEGETQYFGPGTRLLVL.

The V gene is TRBV2, the J gene TRBJ2-3; D perhaps matches TRBD2 (6 bases). Germline CDR1 and CDR2: SNHLY and FYNNEI. This CDR3 region has 14 residues. The V and J ends lost 5 bases and 3 bases respectively, with 12 bases between them. The CDR3 is CASSPGLRTDTQYF. The DNA of the CDR3 is TGTGCCAGCAGTCCAGGACTAAGAACAGATACGCAGTATTTT.

J is TRBJ1-2 and V is TRBV30; D might be TRBD1 (5 bases). The V gene's germline CDR1 is GTSNPN and CDR2 SVGIG (reference sequence). V was pared by 4 bases and J by 6 bases, with 12 bases between. The length of the CDR3 is 12 residues. CDR3 in amino acids: CAWNWRGHGYTF. CDR3 in DNA: TGTGCCTGGAATTGGAGGGGTCATGGCTACACCTTC. The full variable domain, in which reference TRBV30 and TRBJ1-2 provide the parts outside the CDR3, is SQTIHQWPATLVQPVGSPLSLECTVEGTSNPNLYWYRQAAGRGLQLLFYSVGIGQISSEVPQNLSASRPQDRQFILSSKKLLLSDSGFYLCAWNWRGHGYTFGSGTRLTVV.

The chain couples TRBV2 to TRBJ2-2, with D maybe TRBD2 (6 bases). V was trimmed by 7 bases and J by 5 bases, leaving 17 bases between them. This CDR3 region has 15 residues. Germline V lookup: CDR1 SNHLY, CDR2 FYNNEI. CDR3 sequence reads: CASTSEGLPTGELFF. CDR3 DNA: TGTGCCAGCACCTCAGAGGGACTTCCGACCGGGGAGCTGTTTTTT.

Only one count was recorded for this clone. The rearrangement uses TRBV19 and TRBJ1-2, with D perhaps matching TRBD1 (5 bases). Germline V CDR1 and CDR2: LNHDA, SQIVND (reference sequence). The CDR3 spans 14 residues. V was shortened by 7 bases and J by 4 bases, with 16 bases between the two germline ends. CDR3 in DNA: TGTGCCAGTATCCTGGGAGGGGAAGGCTATGGCTACACCTTC. It is translated as CASILGGEGYGYTF.

The CDR3 sequence is CASSGTGSYSSYTF. The DNA of the CDR3 is TGTGCCAGCAGTGGGACAGGGTCGTATTCGAGCTACACCTTC. The rearrangement links TRBV2 to TRBJ1-2, with 8 positions matching TRBD1. Germline V gene lookup returns CDR1 SNHLY and CDR2 FYNNEI. The CDR3 length is 14 residues. The V and J ends lost 4 bases and 9 bases, in that order; junction bases with no gene match: 10.

V gene TRBV13 combines with J gene TRBJ1-1; TRBD1 aligns across 8 bases. The CDR3 runs to 15 residues. Germline V gene data show CDR1 as PRHDT and CDR2 as FYEKMQ (reference sequence). With 5 bases clipped from V and 3 bases from J, the junction kept 8 bases outside the gene matches. CDR3 residues: CASSPWTGLDTEAFF. The CDR3 nucleotides read TGTGCCAGCAGCCCGTGGACAGGGTTAGACACTGAAGCTTTCTTT.

This clone was observed a single time. CDR3 DNA sequence: TGTGCCAGCAGCCCCGACGGGGTAAAGTATGGCTACACCTTC. Amino acid sequence: CASSPDGVKYGYTF. The J gene is TRBJ1-2, the V gene TRBV5-4, with D hard to call. Deletions cut 4 bases from V and 5 bases from J, with 15 bases between. The length of the CDR3 is 14 residues. The germline V gene has CDR1 SGHNT and CDR2 YYREEE (reference sequence).

The V gene is TRBV3-1 (or the pseudogene TRBV3-2), the J gene TRBJ1-5; 9 bases align to TRBD1. The V gene end was trimmed by 3 bases and the J gene end by 7 bases; junction bases not matched to a gene: 4. Germline V lookup: CDR1 LGHDT, CDR2 YNNKEL (reference sequence). The CDR3 covers 14 residues. CDR3 amino acids: CASSHTGGAQPQHF. The CDR3 DNA sequence: TGTGCCAGCAGCCATACAGGGGGCGCGCAGCCCCAGCATTTT.

V usage is TRBV28 and J usage is TRBJ1-2; 9 bases map to TRBD1. This CDR3 contains 16 residues. Germline V gives CDR1 MDHEN, CDR2 SYDVKM. With 4 bases clipped from V and 3 bases from J, the junction kept 9 bases outside the gene matches. The CDR3 sequence: CASSSPGTGSDYGYTF. The CDR3 nucleotides are TGTGCCAGCAGTTCCCCCGGGACAGGGTCGGACTATGGCTACACCTTC.

V gene TRBV5-1 combines with J gene TRBJ2-1; a weak D match, TRBD1 (5 bases). The CDR3 sequence is 11 residues long. Germline V gives CDR1 SGHRS, CDR2 YFSETQ. V was trimmed by 2 bases and J by 9 bases, leaving 6 bases between them. CDR3 sequence (DNA): TGCGCCAGCAGCTTTGACAGTGAGCAGTTCTTC. It translates to CASSFDSEQFF. Full variable domain (remainder filled in from reference TRBV5-1 and TRBJ2-1): KAGVTQTPRYLIKTRGQQVTLSCSPISGHRSVSWYQQTPGQGLQFLFEYFSETQRNKGNFPGRFSGRQFSNSRSEMNVSTLELGDSALYLCASSFDSEQFFGPGTRLTVL.

The chain links TRBV4-1 to TRBJ1-2; 9 bases are a match to TRBD1. There are 14 residues in the CDR3. The germline CDR1 and CDR2 sequences are MGHRA and YSYEKL. V shed 3 bases, J shed 5 bases, and the junction held 4 bases outside the gene matches. The CDR3 spells CASSHRDRGYGYTF. The CDR3 nucleotides read TGCGCCAGCAGCCACCGAGACAGGGGGTATGGCTACACCTTC.

The chain joins TRBV9 to TRBJ2-5, with TRBD1 matching over 8 bases. J gave up 1 base and V 4 bases, and 3 bases lay outside the gene matches. The CDR3 extends over 14 amino acids. Germline CDR1 SGDLS, CDR2 YYNGEE. The CDR3 DNA reads as TGTGCCAGCAGCATGACAGGGGTCCAAGAGACCCAGTACTTC. Its protein is CASSMTGVQETQYF.

This chain connects TRBV5-1 to TRBJ2-7; no definite D call. The CDR3 covers 13 residues. The germline V gene has CDR1 SGHRS and CDR2 YFSETQ. Deletions cut 0 bases from V and 7 bases from J, with 11 bases between. The CDR3 nucleotides are TGCGCCAGCAGCTTGGGACGGGTCGGAGAGCAGTACTTC. It yields the protein CASSLGRVGEQYF.